The 20 T cell receptor beta chains given below trace back to one sample, sequenced in a study of T cell repertoires in cytomegalovirus infection. Their target antigens are unknown. TCRdb re-called the reads with MiXCR, one entry per CDR3 protein. The sample consists of 100,000 to 150,000 distinct CDR3 sequences, 32% of them appearing once. The sample here was CD8+ T cells from cultured PBMCs, taken from culture after CMV antigen stimulation. Every receptor here comes from a human donor in good health (CMV status not recorded). Some clones in this sample may be carry-over from other donors' samples.

This clonotype was detected only a few times. The CDR3, as DNA: TGTGCCAGTAGATCCAAGGGGGGTACTGAAGCTTTCTTT. Its translation: CASRSKGGTEAFF. This chain uses TRBV19 with TRBJ1-1; a possible D gene is TRBD1 (6 bases). V lost 6 bases to trimming and J lost 5 bases, with 13 bases between them. The germline V gene has CDR1 LNHDA and CDR2 SQIVND (reference sequence). The CDR3 extends over 13 amino acids.

This clonotype occurred many times. This sequence joins TRBV7-2 and TRBJ2-2; 9 positions agree with TRBD1. Germline V lookup: CDR1 SGHTA, CDR2 FQGNSA. This CDR3 has 17 residues. V shed 1 base, J shed 5 bases, and the junction held 8 bases outside the gene matches. The chain's CDR3 is CASSLVSGQGYTGELFF. DNA for the CDR3: TGTGCCAGCAGCTTAGTGTCGGGACAGGGATATACCGGGGAGCTGTTTTTT.

The rearrangement uses TRBV5-6 and TRBJ2-7; D assignment may be TRBD1 or TRBD2 (5 bases each). V was pared by 3 bases and J by 2 bases, with 12 bases between. The CDR3 runs 14 residues. Germline CDR1 SGHDT, CDR2 YYEEEE. CDR3 amino acids: CASSSGPGPYEQYF. CDR3 DNA sequence: TGTGCCAGCAGCTCGGGACCGGGACCCTACGAGCAGTACTTC.

The CDR3 DNA sequence: TGTGCCAGCAGTCTCAGGCCCCCTCACGTGGGGGCGAGGCAAGAGACCCAGTACTTC. It specifies CASSLRPPHVGARQETQYF. The rearrangement joins TRBV27 to TRBJ2-5, with a weak D call TRBD1 (6 bases). Deletions cut 5 bases from V and 2 bases from J, with 27 bases between. Germline lookup yields CDR1 MNHEY and CDR2 SMNVEV (reference sequence). This CDR3 is built from 19 residues.

This chain uses TRBV5-1 with TRBJ1-4; D might be TRBD1 (5 bases). The CDR3 is made up of 14 amino acids. Germline values: CDR1 SGHRS, CDR2 YFSETQ. The V and J ends lost 0 bases and 7 bases respectively, with 10 bases between them. This CDR3 reads CASSLAGVSEKLFF. The CDR3 coding sequence is TGCGCCAGCAGCTTGGCGGGGGTCAGTGAAAAACTGTTTTTT. Full variable domain (remainder filled in from reference TRBV5-1 and TRBJ1-4): KAGVTQTPRYLIKTRGQQVTLSCSPISGHRSVSWYQQTPGQGLQFLFEYFSETQRNKGNFPGRFSGRQFSNSRSEMNVSTLELGDSALYLCASSLAGVSEKLFFGSGTQLSVL.

This clonotype occurred a few times. This chain links TRBV12-5 with TRBJ2-6, with D possibly being TRBD1 or TRBD2 (5 bases each). The CDR3 sequence is 18 residues long. Between the trimmed V and J ends, which lost 7 bases and 4 bases, there was a span of 23 bases. Germline lookup yields CDR1 LGHNT and CDR2 FRNRAP. CDR3 amino acids: CASVPPGTAGGGANVLTF. The CDR3 region has the DNA TGTGCTAGTGTCCCCCCAGGGACCGCCGGTGGAGGGGCCAACGTCCTGACTTTC.

The J gene is TRBJ2-5, the V gene TRBV11-2; 7 nucleotides line up with TRBD1. The J segment lost 1 base and the V segment lost 4 bases, leaving 6 bases of the junction unmatched. The CDR3 runs to 15 residues. The germline V gene encodes CDR1 SGHAT and CDR2 FQNNGV. The CDR3 nucleotides read TGTGCCAGCAGCTCAAACCGGGACAGCCAAGAGACCCAGTACTTC. Translating it yields CASSSNRDSQETQYF.

This clonotype occurred a few times. The chain has TRBV19 and TRBJ2-1; D perhaps matches TRBD1 (5 bases). The germline gives CDR1 LNHDA, CDR2 SQIVND (reference sequence). Trimming removed 6 bases at V and 9 bases at J, with 9 bases between. The CDR3 has 11 residues. For the CDR3, the DNA is TGTGCCAGTAGGACAGAGGTTGAGCAGTTCTTC. Encoded protein: CASRTEVEQFF.

The rearrangement uses TRBV4-1 and TRBJ2-7, with D uncertain. The germline CDR1 and CDR2 sequences are MGHRA and YSYEKL. V dropped 1 base and J dropped 7 bases, with 11 bases sitting between them. The CDR3 spans 13 residues. The CDR3 reads CASSQVWQAEQYF. In DNA, the CDR3 is TGCGCCAGCAGCCAAGTTTGGCAGGCTGAGCAGTACTTC.

The chain couples TRBV7-6 to TRBJ1-1, with 7 bases fitting TRBD1. Germline assignment: CDR1 SGHVS and CDR2 FNYEAQ. There are 12 residues in the CDR3. The V gene end was trimmed by 3 bases and the J gene end by 11 bases; junction bases not matched to a gene: 6. The CDR3 is CASSFTGDQAFF. Here the CDR3 DNA reads TGTGCCAGCAGCTTCACAGGGGACCAGGCTTTCTTT.

J is TRBJ1-1 and V is TRBV5-8; D is unresolved. Trimming stripped 0 bases from V and 8 bases from J, with 14 bases between. Germline assignment: CDR1 SGHTS and CDR2 YDEGEE. This CDR3 region has 14 residues. CDR3 coding DNA: TGTGCCAGCAGCTTGGACAACAATCCCTCAGAAGCTTTCTTT. Translation gives CASSLDNNPSEAFF.

V and J are TRBV20-1 and TRBJ1-1; 7 nucleotides agree with TRBD1. V shed 0 bases, J shed 1 base, and the junction held 5 bases outside the gene matches. The V gene's germline CDR1 is DFQATT and CDR2 SNEGSKA (reference sequence). This CDR3 comprises 15 residues. CDR3 region: CSARDRQGWNTEAFF. The CDR3, as DNA: TGCAGTGCTAGAGACCGACAGGGCTGGAACACTGAAGCTTTCTTT.

The gene calls are TRBV6-2 or TRBV6-3 and TRBJ1-1, with 9 bases that match TRBD1. The CDR3 is made up of 15 amino acids. Trimming took 3 bases from V and 2 from J; bases not matched to a gene: 4. CDR1 and CDR2 (germline): MNHEY, SVGEGT. The CDR3 spells CASSYPGQGNTEAFF. The DNA of the CDR3 is TGTGCCAGCAGTTATCCGGGACAGGGAAACACTGAAGCTTTCTTT.

This clonotype was seen a handful of times. The chain links TRBV7-8 to TRBJ2-1; TRBD2 matches at 7 bases. Germline V CDR1 and CDR2: SGHVS, FQNEAQ. V was pared by 5 bases and J by 5 bases, with 6 bases of the junction left unmatched. The CDR3 totals 14 residues. As DNA, the CDR3 is TGTGCCAGCAGCCCCCGGGGGGAGGACAATGAGCAGTTCTTC. This translates into CASSPRGEDNEQFF.

The V gene is TRBV7-8, the J gene TRBJ2-2; a possible D gene is TRBD2 (5 bases). The CDR3 runs to 15 residues. Germline-derived CDR1 and CDR2 are SGHVS and FQNEAQ. Trimming took 0 bases from V and 6 from J, leaving 11 bases between them. The CDR3 region is CASSLARGISGELFF. Here the CDR3 DNA reads TGTGCCAGCAGCTTAGCGCGAGGGATATCCGGGGAGCTGTTTTTT.

V is TRBV7-9 and J is TRBJ1-1, with D tentatively TRBD1 (6 bases). Trimming cost V 8 bases and J 2 bases, with 15 bases left between them. Germline CDR1 reads SEHNR; CDR2 reads FQNEAQ (reference sequence). The length of the CDR3 is 14 residues. In DNA form, the CDR3 reads TGTGCCAGCCTAAAGCCGGGACAAAACACTGAAGCTTTCTTT. Amino acids: CASLKPGQNTEAFF.

The chain uses TRBV4-2 and TRBJ2-3, with 11 bases identical to TRBD2. The CDR3 spans 18 residues. CDR1 is LGHNA, CDR2 YNFKEQ, per germline. The V and J ends lost 0 bases and 2 bases, in that order; junction bases with no gene match: 7. CDR3 sequence (DNA): TGTGCCAGCAGCCAAGACTGGCTAGCGGGGGGACCCACAGATACGCAGTATTTT. It translates to CASSQDWLAGGPTDTQYF.

The J gene is TRBJ1-1, the V gene TRBV7-6; D gene uncertain. The V gene's germline CDR1 is SGHVS and CDR2 FNYEAQ. This CDR3 spans 12 amino acids. With 5 bases removed from V and 2 bases from J, the gap between germline ends came to 6 bases. In DNA form, the CDR3 reads TGTGCCAGCAGCACTTCCAACACTGAAGCTTTCTTT. It codes for CASSTSNTEAFF.

V gene TRBV19 combines with J gene TRBJ2-2; 7 bases match TRBD2. CDR3 size: 18 residues. Germline trimming cut 3 bases from V and 0 bases from J; bases unmatched to any gene: 10. Germline CDR1 reads LNHDA; CDR2 reads SQIVND (reference sequence). The CDR3: CASSMPPGRAPNTGELFF. The CDR3 DNA sequence: TGTGCCAGTAGTATGCCCCCGGGGAGGGCCCCGAACACCGGGGAGCTGTTTTTT.

The J gene is TRBJ1-5, the V gene TRBV10-2; 8 bases agree with TRBD1. Germline V gene data show CDR1 as WSHSY and CDR2 as SAAADI. J was trimmed by 4 bases and V by 4 bases; bases with no gene match: 3. The length of the CDR3 is 14 residues. The CDR3 nucleotides read TGCGCCAGCAGTGGGACAGGGTGGAATCAGCCCCAGCATTTT. Its translation is CASSGTGWNQPQHF.